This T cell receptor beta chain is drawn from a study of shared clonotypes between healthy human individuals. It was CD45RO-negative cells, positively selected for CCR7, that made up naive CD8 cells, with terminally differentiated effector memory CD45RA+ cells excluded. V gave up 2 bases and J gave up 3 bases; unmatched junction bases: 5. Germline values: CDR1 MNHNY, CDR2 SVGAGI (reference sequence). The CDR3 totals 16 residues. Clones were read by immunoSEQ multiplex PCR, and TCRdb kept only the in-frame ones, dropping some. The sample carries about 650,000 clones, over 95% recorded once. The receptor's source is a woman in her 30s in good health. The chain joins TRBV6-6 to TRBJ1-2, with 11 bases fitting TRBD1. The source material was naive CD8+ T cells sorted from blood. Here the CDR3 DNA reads TGTGCCAGCAGTTACAGGGTGGACAGGGGGCACTATGGCTACACCTTC. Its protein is CASSYRVDRGHYGYTF.